This T cell receptor beta chain was obtained from a study of T cells in women clearing cervical HPV infection. Findings and caveats of the study: CIN3+ cases had significantly higher TCR repertoire richness than controls, but evenness did not differ. Effector/memory and HPV-specific T cells were not isolated, and association timing is unknown.

This CDR3 has 13 amino acids. Each participant carried one incident cervical HPV16 infection only. HPV was found by MY09/MY11 PCR and dot-blot genotyping. Repertoires were generated with immunoSEQ multiplex PCR, while TCRdb's copy carries only in-frame clones and drops some. Seen in this sample are about 15,000 clones; the ten most common clones hold roughly 10%. A word on this clone: Its antigen is undetermined. The CDR3 goes on 3 residues after the read ends, and that part is filled in from the germline J gene.

This chain connects TRBV12-3 or TRBV12-4 to TRBJ1-1, with TRBD1 as a possible D gene (5 bases). The source of this sequence is a woman between 18 and 70 years old with a cervical HPV16 infection that either progressed to CIN3+ or cleared (not recorded which). Sequencing was carried out using blood buffy coat. The sequenced part of the CDR3 DNA is TGTGCCAGCAGTTTTTCTGAGGGGAGAAAA. Protein sequence: CASSFSEGRK. The whole CDR3 region reads CASSFSEGRKAFF.